This record covers a single TCR beta chain. What it recognizes is unknown. TCRdb re-called the reads with MiXCR, one entry per CDR3 protein. Of approximately 990,000 distinct CDR3 sequences in the sample, roughly 30% were seen once. This specimen comes from a study of T cell repertoires in cytomegalovirus infection. As for the study in general: As its CMV epitopes, the study selected recently identified HLA-C-restricted and well-studied HLA-B-restricted targets. An indication of both CMV infection and matching HLA type came from public TCR beta signatures.

Study-wide results and limits: Cumulative public TCR beta family frequency identified CMV carriers with the relevant HLA.

The sequencing here drew on cultured CD8+ T cells from PBMCs, taken from culture after CMV antigen stimulation. This TCR was sampled from a human donor in good health (CMV status not recorded). Some clones in this sample may be carry-over from other donors' samples.

As DNA, the CDR3 is TGTGCCATCAGGATAAGGGGGCTAGTGGACACTGAAGCTTTCTTT. It translates to CAIRIRGLVDTEAFF. The genes are TRBV10-3 and TRBJ1-1; TRBD1 matches 7 bases. With 6 bases clipped from V and 3 bases from J, the junction kept 10 bases outside the gene matches. Germline loops: CDR1 ENHRY, CDR2 SYGVKD. This CDR3 comprises 15 residues.